One sample yielded the 24 T cell receptor beta chains listed below, sequenced in a study of T cells expressing NK-cell markers. TCRdb reprocessed the 5' RACE reads and stores each CDR3 protein as one record, lacking DNA. Seen in this sample are a few hundred thousand distinct CDR3 sequences; the ten most common clones hold approximately 3.6%. Sequencing input: blood T cells: a sorted CD56 or NKG2C T cell subset, CD4+ or CD8+ T cells, or bulk PBMC T cells (not recorded which). The receptor set was obtained from a young man in good health.

The gene calls are TRBV7-2 and TRBJ2-2; TCRdb indicates TRBD1, and absent DNA this call remains unverified. The CDR3 covers 15 residues. CDR1 SGHTA and CDR2 FQGNSA come from the germline V gene. CDR3 sequence: CASSFAGGYTGELFF. The complete variable domain, with remaining parts taken from reference TRBV7-2 and TRBJ2-2, reads GAGVSQSPSNKVTEKGKDVELRCDPISGHTALYWYRQSLGQGLEFLIYFQGNSAPDKSGLPSDRFSAERTGGSVSTLTIQRTQQEDSAVYLCASSFAGGYTGELFFGEGSRLTVL.

This chain connects TRBV20-1 to TRBJ2-1; with no DNA, the TCRdb D assignment of TRBD2 cannot be verified. The germline V gene encodes CDR1 DFQATT and CDR2 SNEGSKA (reference sequence). The CDR3 is 14 residues long. This chain's CDR3 is CSARSGRAVDEQFF.

The chain has TRBV6-1 and TRBJ2-3; no DNA is available, so the TRBD1 call from TCRdb remains unchecked. The length of the CDR3 is 14 residues. CDR1 and CDR2 from the germline V gene are MNHNS and SASEGT. The CDR3 loop is CASSGQGGTDTQYF.

The V and J genes are TRBV12-3 or TRBV12-4 and TRBJ2-1; the D gene TCRdb calls, TRBD1, cannot be checked with no DNA. The CDR3 length is 18 residues. This CDR3 reads CASSLWNSMVPPDNEQFF.

This chain joins TRBV12-3 or TRBV12-4 and TRBJ1-5; TCRdb indicates TRBD1, and absent DNA this call remains unverified. This CDR3 region has 15 residues. CDR3: CASSPTGSGGQPQHF.

The chain combines TRBV6-1 with TRBJ2-7. This CDR3 comprises 14 residues. CDR1 is MNHNS, CDR2 SASEGT, per germline. CDR3 residues: CASSTLGGGSEQYF.

The chain recombines TRBV2 with TRBJ1-6; no DNA is available, so the TRBD1 call from TCRdb remains unchecked. This CDR3 is built from 11 residues. Germline V lookup: CDR1 SNHLY, CDR2 FYNNEI. The CDR3 is CAGGADSPLHF.

The V call is TRBV5-1, the J call TRBJ2-7. The CDR3 length is 14 residues. Germline V gene lookup returns CDR1 SGHRS and CDR2 YFSETQ. The CDR3 here is CASSPETPSHEQYF.

The genes are TRBV27 and TRBJ1-1; TCRdb's D gene call, TRBD1, goes unchecked for lack of DNA. CDR3 size: 13 residues. Per germline, CDR1 MNHEY and CDR2 SMNVEV (reference sequence). The CDR3 sequence is CASRTGGDTEAFF.

The chain couples TRBV12-3 or TRBV12-4 to TRBJ1-5; TCRdb lists TRBD1, though no DNA is available to test this call. The CDR3 runs 16 residues. This chain's CDR3 is CASSLARPGGPQPQHF.

The chain carries TRBV7-8 and TRBJ2-3; TCRdb outputs TRBD2, but without DNA this stays unchecked. The CDR3 is 15 amino acids. Germline values: CDR1 SGHVS, CDR2 FQNEAQ. The chain's CDR3 is CASSLLPAETDTQYF.

The chain recombines TRBV12-3 or TRBV12-4 with TRBJ2-1; TCRdb reports TRBD1, a call that lacks DNA to check it against. The CDR3 runs 13 residues. The CDR3 sequence is CASSLPGDSVQFF.

The genes are TRBV3-1 and TRBJ1-1; TCRdb's D call of TRBD1 is untestable without DNA. Germline V lookup: CDR1 LGHDT, CDR2 YNNKEL (reference sequence). The CDR3 has 14 residues. The CDR3 region is CASSQHRDRSEAFF.

The chain links TRBV28 to TRBJ2-4; as DNA is missing, the TRBD1 call by TCRdb cannot be tested. CDR3 size: 15 residues. The germline V gene encodes CDR1 MDHEN and CDR2 SYDVKM. The CDR3 is CASSAPGVTKNIQYF.

The chain carries TRBV2 and TRBJ2-7; absent DNA, TCRdb's TRBD1 call cannot be checked. Germline-derived CDR1 and CDR2 are SNHLY and FYNNEI. The CDR3 extends over 15 amino acids. CDR3 sequence reads: CASSLELSPSYEQYF.

This chain links TRBV29-1 with TRBJ1-1; TCRdb gives TRBD1 as the D gene, but with no DNA this cannot be confirmed. Germline CDR1 is SQVTM and CDR2 is ANQGSEA. The CDR3 is 13 residues long. CDR3 loop: CSVEGAGNTEAFF.

This chain connects TRBV12-3 or TRBV12-4 to TRBJ1-1. This CDR3 is built from 14 residues. The CDR3 sequence: CASSLLGEVTEAFF.

The V call is TRBV2, the J call TRBJ2-2; TCRdb's D gene call, TRBD2, goes unchecked for lack of DNA. The CDR3 has 16 residues. From germline, CDR1 is SNHLY and CDR2 FYNNEI. The CDR3 spells CASSDYGTARTGELFF. The full variable domain, in which reference TRBV2 and TRBJ2-2 provide the parts outside the CDR3, is EPEVTQTPSHQVTQMGQEVILRCVPISNHLYFYWYRQILGQKVEFLVSFYNNEISEKSEIFDDQFSVERPDGSNFTLKIRSTKLEDSAMYFCASSDYGTARTGELFFGEGSRLTVL.

The chain recombines TRBV29-1 with TRBJ1-4. CDR3 length equals 13 residues. Germline assignment: CDR1 SQVTM and CDR2 ANQGSEA. The CDR3 loop is CSALQGTLEKLFF.

The CDR3 reads CASSKDSVMQFF. The rearrangement uses TRBV2 and TRBJ2-1; lacking DNA, the TRBD1 call made by TCRdb goes unchecked. The length of the CDR3 is 12 residues. CDR1 and CDR2 from the germline V gene are SNHLY and FYNNEI.

This chain joins TRBV5-6 and TRBJ1-1; as DNA is missing, the TRBD1 call by TCRdb cannot be tested. CDR1 and CDR2 (germline): SGHDT, YYEEEE. The CDR3 is 16 residues long. This CDR3 is CASSLLSGETDTEAFF.

This chain connects TRBV24-1 to TRBJ2-5. The CDR3 totals 15 residues. The germline V gene encodes CDR1 KGHDR and CDR2 SFDVKD. The CDR3 loop is CATSDAEGDQETQYF.

The chain is built from TRBV5-5 and TRBJ2-6. Germline loops: CDR1 SGHKS, CDR2 YYEKEE (reference sequence). The CDR3 has 17 amino acids. This CDR3 is CASSLVSLGTGANVLTF.

V usage is TRBV7-6 and J usage is TRBJ1-3. The CDR3 sequence is 15 residues long. Looked up from germline, CDR1 is SGHVS and CDR2 is FNYEAQ. CDR3 amino acids: CASSSGGPSGNTIYF.